This T cell receptor beta chain was captured by sequencing in a study of blood T cells in healthy people across ages. The CDR3 has 13 residues. V dropped 1 base and J dropped 9 bases, with 7 bases sitting between them. Per germline, CDR1 LGHNA and CDR2 YSLEER. Around 9.5 milliliters of peripheral blood were drawn from each donor. Each sample provided at least 6 micrograms of extracted total RNA. Points from the study as a whole: A strong correlation was seen between TCR beta diversity and naive T cell percentage.

A note on this clonotype: Antigen unknown.

Primed by a sample-barcoded 5' primer and a J-beta primer mix, a second PCR proceeded for 7 to 11 cycles. Each CDR3 protein gets one entry after TCRdb re-called the 5' RACE reads with MiXCR. The sample gives roughly 2 million distinct CDR3 sequences, around half of which show up once; approximately 2% is in the top ten. The clonotype originates from a woman in her 40s in good health. The specimen was blood. This rearrangement joins TRBV4-3 to TRBJ1-6; possibly TRBD1 for D (6 bases). This CDR3 reads CASSQGQVSPLHF. The CDR3 DNA is TGCGCCAGCAGCCAAGGACAGGTTTCACCCCTCCACTTT.